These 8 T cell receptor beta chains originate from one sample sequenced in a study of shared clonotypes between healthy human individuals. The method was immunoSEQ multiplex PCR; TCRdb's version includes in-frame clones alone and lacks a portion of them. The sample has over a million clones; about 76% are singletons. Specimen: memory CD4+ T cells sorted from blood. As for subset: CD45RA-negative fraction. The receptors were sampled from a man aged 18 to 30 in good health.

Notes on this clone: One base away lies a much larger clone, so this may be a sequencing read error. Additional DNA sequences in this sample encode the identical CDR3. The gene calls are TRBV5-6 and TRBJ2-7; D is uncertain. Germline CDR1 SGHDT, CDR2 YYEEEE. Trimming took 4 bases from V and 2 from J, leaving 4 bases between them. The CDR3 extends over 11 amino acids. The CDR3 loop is CASSRTYEQYF. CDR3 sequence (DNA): TGTGCCAGCAGCCGCACCTACGAGCAGTACTTC.

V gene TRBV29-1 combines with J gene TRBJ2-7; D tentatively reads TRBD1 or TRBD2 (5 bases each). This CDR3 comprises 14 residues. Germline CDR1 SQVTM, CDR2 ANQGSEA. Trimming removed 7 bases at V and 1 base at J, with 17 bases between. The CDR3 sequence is CSAGSGGSSYEQYF. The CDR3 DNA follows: TGCAGCGCCGGAAGTGGGGGATCATCCTACGAGCAGTACTTC.

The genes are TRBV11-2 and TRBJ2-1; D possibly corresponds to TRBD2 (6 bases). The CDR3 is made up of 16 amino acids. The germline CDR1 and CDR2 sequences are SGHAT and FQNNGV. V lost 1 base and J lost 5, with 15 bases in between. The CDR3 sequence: CASSLVGGGGNNEQFF. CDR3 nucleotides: TGTGCCAGCAGCTTAGTGGGGGGTGGCGGAAACAATGAGCAGTTCTTC.

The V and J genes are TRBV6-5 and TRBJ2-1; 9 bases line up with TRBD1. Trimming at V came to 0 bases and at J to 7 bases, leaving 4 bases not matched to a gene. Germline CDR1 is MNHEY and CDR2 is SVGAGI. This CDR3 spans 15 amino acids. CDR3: CASSYSDRGRNEQFF. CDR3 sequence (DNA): TGTGCCAGCAGTTACTCGGACAGGGGACGGAATGAGCAGTTCTTC.

CDR3 region: CASSESGSSYEQYF. Written as DNA, the CDR3 is TGTGCCAGCAGTGAAAGCGGGAGCTCCTACGAGCAGTACTTC. The chain links TRBV2 to TRBJ2-7, with 8 nucleotides matching TRBD2. The CDR3 is 14 residues long. CDR1 and CDR2 (germline): SNHLY, FYNNEI. Unmatched junction bases numbered 0, after V lost 2 bases and J lost 0 bases.

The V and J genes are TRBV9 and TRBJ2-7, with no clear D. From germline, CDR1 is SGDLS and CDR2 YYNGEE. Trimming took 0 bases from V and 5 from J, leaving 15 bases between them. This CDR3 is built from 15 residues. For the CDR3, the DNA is TGTGCCAGCAGCGTAGCCGCGACACCCCACAACGAGCAGTACTTC. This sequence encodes CASSVAATPHNEQYF.

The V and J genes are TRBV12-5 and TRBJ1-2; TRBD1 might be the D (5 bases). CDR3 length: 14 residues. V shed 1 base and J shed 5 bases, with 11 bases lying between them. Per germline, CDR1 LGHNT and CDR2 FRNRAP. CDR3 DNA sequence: TGTGCTAGTGGTTTGGGCCAGGGAGGATATGGCTACACCTTC. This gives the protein CASGLGQGGYGYTF.

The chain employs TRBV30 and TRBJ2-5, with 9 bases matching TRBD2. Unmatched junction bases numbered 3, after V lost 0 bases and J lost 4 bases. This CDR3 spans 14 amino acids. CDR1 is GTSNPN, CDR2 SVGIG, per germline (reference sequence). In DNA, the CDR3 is TGTGCCTGGAGTGTCGGCGGGGGGGCAGAGACCCAGTACTTC. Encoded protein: CAWSVGGGAETQYF. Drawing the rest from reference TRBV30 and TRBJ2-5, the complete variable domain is SQTIHQWPATLVQPVGSPLSLECTVEGTSNPNLYWYRQAAGRGLQLLFYSVGIGQISSEVPQNLSASRPQDRQFILSSKKLLLSDSGFYLCAWSVGGGAETQYFGPGTRLLVL.